The clone carrying this T cell receptor (beta chain) was observed many times. This entry belongs to a study of T-cell reconstitution after alpha-beta-depleted transplantation in children. Unique molecular identifiers featured in how the TCRbeta library was prepared. TCRdb processed the PCR reads anew with MiXCR; each CDR3 protein has one entry. This repertoire shows over 200,000 distinct CDR3 sequences, roughly a tenth found once; its top ten account for 28%. Sequencing was performed on PBMCs, taken before TCRalphabeta/CD19-depleted stem cell transplant. The sequence came from a child under two years old with acute myeloid leukemia, due to receive a stem cell transplant.

The CDR3 DNA sequence: TGTGCCAGCAGTTTAGCTCCGACGGGTGACTATGGCTACACCTTC. It yields the protein CASSLAPTGDYGYTF. This chain links TRBV12-3 or TRBV12-4 with TRBJ1-2; D unresolved. Trimming stripped 0 bases from V and 3 bases from J, with 11 bases between. The CDR3 consists of 15 residues.